The TCR beta chain under discussion was sequenced for a study of blood T cell repertoires in COVID-19. V shed 6 bases and J 5 bases; nucleotides not matched to a gene: 12. The germline V gene has CDR1 SNHLY and CDR2 FYNNEI. The CDR3 consists of 16 residues. In the original processing: Researchers report that nucleated cell counts were estimated from reference gene primer amplification. The method was immunoSEQ multiplex PCR; TCRdb's version includes in-frame clones alone and lacks a portion of them. The DNA gave D and trimming, while V, J and clone size come from that table. The sample includes 210,000 or so clones, around four fifths seen only once; the top ten take approximately 8.1%.

Sample: peripheral blood. The genes are TRBV2 and TRBJ2-5; 10 bases match TRBD2. The origin of this receptor is a woman between 50 and 59 years old with active or convalescent COVID-19. CDR3 in DNA: TGTGCCAGCAGGACCTCCGGGACTAGCGTGCGGGAGACCCAGTACTTC. Translated: CASRTSGTSVRETQYF.